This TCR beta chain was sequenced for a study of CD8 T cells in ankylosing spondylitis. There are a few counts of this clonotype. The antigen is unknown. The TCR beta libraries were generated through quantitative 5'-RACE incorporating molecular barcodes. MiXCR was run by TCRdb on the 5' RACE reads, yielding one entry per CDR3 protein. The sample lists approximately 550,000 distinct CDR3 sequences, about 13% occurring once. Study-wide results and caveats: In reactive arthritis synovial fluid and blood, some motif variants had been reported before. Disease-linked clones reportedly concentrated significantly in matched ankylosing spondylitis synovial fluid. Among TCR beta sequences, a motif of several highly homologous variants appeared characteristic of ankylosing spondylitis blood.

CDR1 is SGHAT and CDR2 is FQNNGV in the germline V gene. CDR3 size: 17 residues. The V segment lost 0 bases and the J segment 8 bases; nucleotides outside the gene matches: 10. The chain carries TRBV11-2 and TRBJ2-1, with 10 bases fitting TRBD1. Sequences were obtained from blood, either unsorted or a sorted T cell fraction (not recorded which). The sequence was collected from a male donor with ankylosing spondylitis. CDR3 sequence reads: CASSLDGRTGGLDEQFF. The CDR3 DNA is TGTGCCAGCAGCTTAGATGGAAGGACAGGGGGGTTGGATGAGCAGTTCTTC.